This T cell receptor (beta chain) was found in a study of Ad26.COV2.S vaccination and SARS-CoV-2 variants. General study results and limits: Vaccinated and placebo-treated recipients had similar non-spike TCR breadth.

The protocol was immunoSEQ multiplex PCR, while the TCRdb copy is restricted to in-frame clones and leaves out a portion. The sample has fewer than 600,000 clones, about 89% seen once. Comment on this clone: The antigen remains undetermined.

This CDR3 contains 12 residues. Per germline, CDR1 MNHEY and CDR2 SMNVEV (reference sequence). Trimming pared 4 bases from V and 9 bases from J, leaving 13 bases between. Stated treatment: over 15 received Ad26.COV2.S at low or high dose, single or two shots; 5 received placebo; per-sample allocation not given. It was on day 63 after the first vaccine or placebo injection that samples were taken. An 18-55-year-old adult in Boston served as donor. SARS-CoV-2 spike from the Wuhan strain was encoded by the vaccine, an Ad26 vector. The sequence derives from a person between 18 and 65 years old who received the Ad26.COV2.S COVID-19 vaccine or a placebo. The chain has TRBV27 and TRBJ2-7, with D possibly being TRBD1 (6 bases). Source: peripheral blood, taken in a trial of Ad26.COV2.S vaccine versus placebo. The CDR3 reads CASSSPRGGQYF. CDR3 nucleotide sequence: TGTGCCAGCAGTTCCCCTCGAGGGGGGCAGTACTTC.